The TCR beta chain described here comes from a study of a mutant IDH1 vaccine in newly diagnosed glioma. A few counts support this clone. Its antigen is unknown. Measured with immunoSEQ multiplex PCR; TCRdb has only the in-frame clones, and not every one. In the table there are about 32,000 clones, over 85% of which are singletons. CDR1 and CDR2 from the germline V gene are SGHDT and YYEEEE. CDR3 length: 16 residues. Trimming pared 2 bases from V and 3 bases from J, leaving 17 bases between. Stated time point: week 47, end of study. The study gave 300 ug of mutant IDH1 20-mer peptide per vaccine dose, with topical imiquimod.

The material was PBMCs, obtained from a glioma patient whose treatment included an IDH1 peptide vaccine. The source of this sequence is a middle-aged man with glioma. The V gene is TRBV5-6, the J gene TRBJ2-5; D is ambiguous. CDR3: CASSLDPPGPKETQYF. CDR3 DNA: TGTGCCAGCAGCTTAGATCCGCCCGGCCCGAAAGAGACCCAGTACTTC.